One sample yielded the 13 T cell receptor beta chains listed below, sequenced in a study of blood T cell repertoires in COVID-19. Data came from immunoSEQ multiplex PCR; TCRdb stores just in-frame clones and leaves some out. Of about 100,000 clones in the sample, approximately 84% were seen once. The sequencing input was peripheral blood. The origin of the receptors is a woman in her sixties or seventies with acute or convalescent COVID-19.

The CDR3 loop is CASSPSRTGITPLHF. Here the CDR3 DNA reads TGCGCCAGCAGCCCTAGTAGGACAGGGATAACACCCCTCCACTTT. V usage is TRBV4-3 and J usage is TRBJ1-6; 8 nucleotides match TRBD1. The V gene's germline CDR1 is LGHNA and CDR2 YSLEER. CDR3 length: 15 residues. Trimming at V came to 4 bases and at J to 11 bases, leaving 10 bases not matched to a gene.

This rearrangement joins TRBV5-4 to TRBJ2-7; maybe TRBD1 (6 bases). CDR3 size: 13 residues. V gave up 8 bases and J gave up 3 bases, with 15 bases separating them. From germline, CDR1 is SGHNT and CDR2 YYREEE (reference sequence). The CDR3, as DNA: TGTGCCAGTTCGTGGGACACGAACTACGAGCAGTACTTC. Protein product: CASSWDTNYEQYF.

This chain links TRBV5-1 with TRBJ1-2; 7 bases are a match to TRBD1. Per the germline V gene, CDR1 is SGHRS and CDR2 is YFSETQ. This CDR3 comprises 14 residues. The trim removed 0 bases at V and 6 bases at J, leaving 5 bases unmatched. CDR3 residues: CASSLGQGVDGYTF. CDR3 in DNA: TGCGCCAGCAGCTTGGGACAGGGAGTTGATGGCTACACCTTC.

The chain links TRBV2 to TRBJ1-2; TRBD1 agrees at 7 bases. The germline CDR1 and CDR2 sequences are SNHLY and FYNNEI. CDR3 size: 15 residues. With V trimmed by 3 bases and J by 4 bases, 8 bases remained unmatched. The CDR3 bases are TGTGCCAGCAGTGAGAACAGGGGCCGCCTCTATGGCTACACCTTC. Translating gives CASSENRGRLYGYTF.

CDR3 amino acids: CASSVEYDWEETQYF. In DNA, the CDR3 is TGTGCCAGCAGCGTAGAATATGACTGGGAAGAGACCCAGTACTTC. V gene TRBV9 combines with J gene TRBJ2-5; D is undetermined. V was trimmed by 0 bases and J by 3 bases, leaving 12 bases between them. Germline values: CDR1 SGDLS, CDR2 YYNGEE. The CDR3 is 15 amino acids.

This chain joins TRBV4-2 and TRBJ1-5, with D uncertain. Between the trimmed V and J ends, which lost 0 bases and 7 bases, there was a span of 13 bases. The length of the CDR3 is 15 residues. Germline V gene sequence: CDR1 LGHNA, CDR2 YNFKEQ. This CDR3 reads CASSQEISREQPQHF. CDR3 nucleotide sequence: TGTGCCAGCAGCCAAGAGATCAGCCGGGAGCAGCCCCAGCATTTT.

The V gene is TRBV9, the J gene TRBJ2-1, with D maybe TRBD2 (5 bases). Germline V gives CDR1 SGDLS, CDR2 YYNGEE. This CDR3 is built from 16 residues. V lost 1 base and J lost 8, with 19 bases in between. In DNA, the CDR3 is TGTGCCAGCAGCGTAAGCCCCACGTCGGGAAACGATGAGCAGTTCTTC. This codes for CASSVSPTSGNDEQFF.

This chain links TRBV2 with TRBJ2-7, with TRBD2 identical over 9 bases. The CDR3 is 13 amino acids. Trimming took 6 bases from V and 9 from J; bases not matched to a gene: 9. Germline V gene data show CDR1 as SNHLY and CDR2 as FYNNEI. The DNA for the CDR3 is TGTGCCAGCAGAACCGGGACTAGCCCAGGGCAGTACTTC. Translation gives CASRTGTSPGQYF. Filled out from reference TRBV2 and TRBJ2-7, the complete variable domain reads EPEVTQTPSHQVTQMGQEVILRCVPISNHLYFYWYRQILGQKVEFLVSFYNNEISEKSEIFDDQFSVERPDGSNFTLKIRSTKLEDSAMYFCASRTGTSPGQYFGPGTRLTVT.

The CDR3 loop is CASSQDASPGTGGGYTF. DNA of the CDR3: TGCGCCAGCAGCCAAGATGCATCCCCCGGGACAGGGGGTGGCTACACCTTC. The chain carries TRBV4-1 and TRBJ1-2; TRBD1 matches 11 bases. This CDR3 has 17 residues. J lost 7 bases, V lost 0 bases, and 10 bases had no gene match. CDR1 and CDR2 (germline): MGHRA, YSYEKL.

The rearrangement joins TRBV9 to TRBJ2-2, with D hard to call. Germline CDR1 reads SGDLS; CDR2 reads YYNGEE. V was shortened by 0 bases and J by 5 bases, with 14 bases between the two germline ends. The CDR3 has 16 residues. The CDR3 loop is CASSVDSHPRTGELFF. DNA for the CDR3: TGTGCCAGCAGCGTAGACTCCCATCCGCGGACCGGGGAGCTGTTTTTT.

V is TRBV10-3 and J is TRBJ1-5; TRBD1 matches at 10 bases. The CDR3 totals 16 residues. Germline-derived CDR1 and CDR2 are ENHRY and SYGVKD. With 6 bases clipped from V and 4 bases from J, the junction kept 9 bases outside the gene matches. CDR3 coding DNA: TGTGCCATCAGCCGGGGACCGGGACAGGGGAATCAGCCCCAGCATTTT. Residues: CAISRGPGQGNQPQHF.

The chain links TRBV4-2 to TRBJ1-2, with TRBD1 matching over 10 bases. Germline-derived CDR1 and CDR2 are LGHNA and YNFKEQ. CDR3 length: 16 amino acids. Trimming removed 1 base from V and 8 bases from J; junction bases left unmatched: 10. The CDR3 loop is CASSQGGQGIASGYTF. The DNA for the CDR3 is TGTGCCAGCAGCCAAGGGGGACAGGGGATAGCTAGCGGCTACACCTTC.

The rearrangement joins TRBV19 to TRBJ2-3, with D possibly TRBD1 on 6 matching bases. The CDR3 is made up of 14 amino acids. The ends were cut back, 5 bases at V and 1 base at J, with 10 bases in the middle. The germline V gene encodes CDR1 LNHDA and CDR2 SQIVND (reference sequence). The CDR3 coding sequence is TGTGCCAGTAGTGTGGGGGCGGGCACAGATACGCAGTATTTT. Amino acid sequence: CASSVGAGTDTQYF.